The 6 T cell receptor beta chains presented below share a single source sample, sequenced in a study of blood T cells in healthy people across ages (dated by TCRdb to about 2015). The method behind the library was 5' RACE. TCRdb shows the sequencer as Illumina HiSeq 2500. A second PCR of roughly 7 to 11 cycles was performed with a sample-barcoded 5' primer and a J-beta primer mix. TCRdb ran its own pipeline on the public reads, namely fastp trimming at Q25 and MiXCR clone calling, and kept in-frame beta chains. Rows are combined by CDR3 protein, so each entry shows the most common genes and DNA. This sample holds some 560,000 distinct CDR3 sequences; about 25% were observed only once. The ten largest make up approximately 3.6% of the sample. The same data also contributed to another study, on T cells of mothers and their children.

Sequenced sample: blood. Receptors were obtained from a boy aged 2 to 10 in good health.

The V gene is TRBV5-1, the J gene TRBJ2-3, with TRBD1 matching 12 bases. The length of the CDR3 is 17 residues. Germline V gene lookup returns CDR1 SGHRS and CDR2 YFSETQ. The trim removed 4 bases at V and 4 bases at J, leaving 10 bases unmatched. CDR3 coding DNA: TGCGCCAGCAGCGAGCAATCCGGGACAGGGGGCGCAGATACGCAGTATTTT. Protein sequence: CASSEQSGTGGADTQYF.

V is TRBV20-1 and J is TRBJ1-2; 8 bases line up with TRBD1. Germline V gives CDR1 DFQATT, CDR2 SNEGSKA (reference sequence). The CDR3 extends over 14 amino acids. V was clipped by 5 bases and J by 6 bases; unmatched bases: 11. This chain's CDR3 is CSARPWSGGDGYTF. The CDR3, as DNA: TGCAGTGCTCGTCCGTGGTCAGGGGGCGATGGCTACACCTTC.

The chain uses TRBV27 and TRBJ1-2; the match to TRBD1 covers 9 bases. Germline loops: CDR1 MNHEY, CDR2 SMNVEV (reference sequence). The junction had 14 bases not matched to a gene; V was cut back by 0 bases and J by 0 bases. The CDR3 has 20 amino acids. The CDR3 loop reads CASSLSGGPGQGLPNYGYTF. CDR3 DNA sequence: TGTGCCAGCAGTTTATCGGGGGGCCCGGGACAGGGTCTTCCTAACTATGGCTACACCTTC.

This clonotype has more than one count but fewer than ten. The chain combines TRBV6-2 or TRBV6-3 with TRBJ2-4, with TRBD2 identical over 9 bases. The trim removed 0 bases at V and 6 bases at J, leaving 0 bases unmatched. CDR3 length equals 14 residues. Germline V gives CDR1 MNHEY, CDR2 SVGEGT. The CDR3 here is CASSYSAGGNIQYF. CDR3 bases: TGTGCCAGCAGTTACTCAGCGGGAGGAAACATTCAGTACTTC.

The V call is TRBV7-2, the J call TRBJ1-4, with D perhaps TRBD1 (6 bases). This CDR3 spans 15 amino acids. Trimming left V 5 bases short and J 7 bases short, with 17 bases between. Looked up from germline, CDR1 is SGHTA and CDR2 is FQGNSA. In DNA form, the CDR3 reads TGTGCCAGCAGCCGATCCGGGACAATTCTTGAAAAACTGTTTTTT. Translated, it gives CASSRSGTILEKLFF. The entire variable domain, with the rest obtained from reference TRBV7-2 and TRBJ1-4, is as follows: GAGVSQSPSNKVTEKGKDVELRCDPISGHTALYWYRQSLGQGLEFLIYFQGNSAPDKSGLPSDRFSAERTGGSVSTLTIQRTQQEDSAVYLCASSRSGTILEKLFFGSGTQLSVL.

This clonotype appeared a few times. The J gene is TRBJ2-7, the V gene TRBV2; D not certain. The V gene lost 9 bases and the J gene lost 3 bases, with 15 bases spanning the gap. This CDR3 region has 13 residues. CDR1 SNHLY and CDR2 FYNNEI come from the germline V gene. The CDR3 loop is CASRWQVSYEQYF. The CDR3 DNA is TGTGCCAGTAGATGGCAGGTCAGCTACGAGCAGTACTTC. Looking up the rest from reference TRBV2 and TRBJ2-7 gives the full variable domain: EPEVTQTPSHQVTQMGQEVILRCVPISNHLYFYWYRQILGQKVEFLVSFYNNEISEKSEIFDDQFSVERPDGSNFTLKIRSTKLEDSAMYFCASRWQVSYEQYFGPGTRLTVT.